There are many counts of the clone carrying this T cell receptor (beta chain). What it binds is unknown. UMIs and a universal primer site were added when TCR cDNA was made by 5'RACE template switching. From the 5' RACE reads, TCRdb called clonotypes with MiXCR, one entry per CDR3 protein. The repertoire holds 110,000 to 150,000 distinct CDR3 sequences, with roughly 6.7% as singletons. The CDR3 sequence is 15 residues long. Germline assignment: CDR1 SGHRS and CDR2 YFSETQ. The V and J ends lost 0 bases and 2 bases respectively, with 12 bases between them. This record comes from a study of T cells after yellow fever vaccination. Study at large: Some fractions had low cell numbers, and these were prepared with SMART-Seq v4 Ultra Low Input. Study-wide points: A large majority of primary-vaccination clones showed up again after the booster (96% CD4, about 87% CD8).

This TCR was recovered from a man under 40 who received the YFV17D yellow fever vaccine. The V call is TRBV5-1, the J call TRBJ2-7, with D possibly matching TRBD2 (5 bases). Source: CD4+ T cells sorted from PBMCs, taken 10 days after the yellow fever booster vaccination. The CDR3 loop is CASSLDGRNPYEQYF. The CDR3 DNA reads TGCGCCAGCAGCTTGGATGGGAGAAACCCCTACGAGCAGTACTTC.